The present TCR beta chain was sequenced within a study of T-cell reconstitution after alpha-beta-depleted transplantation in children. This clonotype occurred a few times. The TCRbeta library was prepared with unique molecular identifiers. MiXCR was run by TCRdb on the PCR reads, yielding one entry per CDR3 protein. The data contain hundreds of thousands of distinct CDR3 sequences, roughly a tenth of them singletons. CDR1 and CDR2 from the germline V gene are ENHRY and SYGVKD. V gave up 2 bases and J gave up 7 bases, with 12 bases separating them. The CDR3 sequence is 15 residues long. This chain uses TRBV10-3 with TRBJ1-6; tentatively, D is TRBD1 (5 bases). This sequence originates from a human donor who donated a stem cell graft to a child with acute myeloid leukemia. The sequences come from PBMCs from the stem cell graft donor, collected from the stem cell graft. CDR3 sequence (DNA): TGTGCCATCAGTGAGGGCCAGGGAGCAAATTCACCCCTCCACTTT. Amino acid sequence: CAISEGQGANSPLHF.